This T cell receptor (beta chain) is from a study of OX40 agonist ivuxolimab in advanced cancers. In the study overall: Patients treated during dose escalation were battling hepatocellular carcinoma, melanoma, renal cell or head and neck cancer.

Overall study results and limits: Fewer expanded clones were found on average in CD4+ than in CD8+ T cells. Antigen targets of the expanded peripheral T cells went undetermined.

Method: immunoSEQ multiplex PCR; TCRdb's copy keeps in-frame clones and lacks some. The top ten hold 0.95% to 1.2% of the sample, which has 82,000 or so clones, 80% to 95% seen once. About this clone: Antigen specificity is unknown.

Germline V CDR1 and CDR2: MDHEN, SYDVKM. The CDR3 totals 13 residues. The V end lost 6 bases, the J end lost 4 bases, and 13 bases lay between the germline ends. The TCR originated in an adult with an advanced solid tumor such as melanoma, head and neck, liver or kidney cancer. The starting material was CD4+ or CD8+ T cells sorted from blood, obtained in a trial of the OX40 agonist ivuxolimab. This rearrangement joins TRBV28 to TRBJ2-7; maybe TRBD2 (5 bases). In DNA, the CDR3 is TGTGCCAGCAGAGGGCCGGGGTCATACGAGCAGTACTTC. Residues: CASRGPGSYEQYF. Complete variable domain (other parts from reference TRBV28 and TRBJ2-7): DVKVTQSSRYLVKRTGEKVFLECVQDMDHENMFWYRQDPGLGLRLIYFSYDVKMKEKGDIPEGYSVSREKKERFSLILESASTNQTSMYLCASRGPGSYEQYFGPGTRLTVT.